This T cell receptor (beta chain) came from a study of blood T cell repertoires in COVID-19. Overall study: Acute-phase and convalescent COVID-19 samples originated in the United States, Italy and Spain. T cells, B-cell-depleted T cells, or PBMCs provided the cDNA or gDNA that served as material.

Original handling: By means of reference gene primer amplification, nucleated cell counts were estimated. Generated by immunoSEQ multiplex PCR, the TCRdb table keeps only in-frame clones and is missing some. V and J calls and clone size are given by that table; D and trimming were obtained from the DNA. The sample includes 55,000 to 80,000 clones, approximately 90% of them seen just once. Trimming took off 6 bases at V and 1 base at J, with 12 bases between the two ends. Germline values: CDR1 LGHNA, CDR2 YSLEER. The CDR3 contains 14 residues. This chain connects TRBV4-3 to TRBJ2-5, with D perhaps TRBD2 (6 bases). The origin of this receptor is a middle-aged man with acute or convalescent COVID-19. Sequenced: peripheral blood. The CDR3 sequence: CASSPGRGQETQYF. The CDR3 nucleotides read TGCGCCAGCAGTCCGGGGCGGGGCCAAGAGACCCAGTACTTC.